This T cell receptor beta chain derives from a study of tumor-infiltrating lymphocytes in primary liver carcinoma (dated by TCRdb to 2016 to 2017). Notes on the research overall: The five patients, three men and two women aged 30 to 69 years, had hepatocellular carcinoma (four) or combined HCC and intrahepatic cholangiocarcinoma (one). A total of roughly 35 specimens from 5 patients underwent TCRbeta repertoire sequencing, comprising about 25 tumor regions, 5 adjacent noncancerous liver tissues and 5 peripheral blood samples. The five patients had tumors staged T1-T3 N0M0, with maximum diameters ranging from roughly 4 to 10 cm. To link TCRbeta repertoire diversity with the local molecular phenotype, the roughly 27 tumor region samples were profiled using Agilent mRNA microarrays. Each sample produced about 3.5 to 8 million productive TCRbeta reads, and read depth showed no significant difference between tissue types. TCRbeta repertoire sequencing, expression microarrays and whole-exome sequencing were combined in the study across five regions of each liver tumor, with adjacent normal tissue and blood also included. Technical replicate repertoires showed high reproducibility, with mean shared-clone rates roughly 0.89 and correlation coefficients above 0.95.

Between the V and J ends, shortened by 8 bases and 4 bases respectively, the junction contains 15 bases. The CDR3 measures 14 amino acids from cysteine to phenylalanine. Just the 42-base CDR3 DNA is kept, in frame starting at base 1. CDR1 SEHNR and CDR2 FQNEAQ are derived from the germline V gene (reference sequence). Results the study describes overall, beyond this receptor: Comparison of CD4+ and CD8+ T cell repertoires was precluded by the use of bulk unsorted samples. A significantly larger repertoire fraction was made up by the top 250 clones in tumors than in blood (p = 0.039). Only about 8-24% of top clones were present in all five regions of a tumor, suggesting spatial heterogeneity of tumor-infiltrating T cells. The study included only a few patients, and the authors note findings should be validated in a larger study. Only the TCR beta chain was sequenced, so true repertoire diversity is likely underestimated because unpaired alpha chains were not captured. Repertoire overlap was higher between tumor regions (mean around 36%) than tumor-adjacent (around 17%) or tumor-blood (approximately 14%) pairs, consistent with antigen-driven expansion.

Total RNA and DNA were co-extracted without cell sorting from around 20-30 mg of bulk tissue using the AllPrep DNA/RNA mini kit. Between November 2015 and 2016, roughly five patients in China with histopathologically diagnosed primary liver carcinoma had their tumors surgically resected. At the time of sampling, the patients were treatment-naive and had chronic HBV infection. Each tumor was sampled at five spatially separated regions: the tumor centre plus the superior, inferior, left-lateral and right-lateral poles. Histology showed that every tumor sample contained more than 80% viable tumor cells. Fresh tumor and adjacent tissue pieces were bisected; one half was stored in RNAlater at -80°C, the other sent for histology. Comment on this clonotype: Its antigen specificity is not known. No qualities accompany the bases; no much larger clone lies one base away.

Using a constant-region primer and ProtoScript II reverse transcriptase, TCRbeta-specific cDNA was reverse-transcribed from 450 to 650 ng total RNA. The TCRbeta libraries were prepared through three rounds of nested multiplex PCR following a slightly modified ARM-PCR procedure. Multiplex TRBV1-TRBV30 forward primers and a Cbeta reverse primer were used in the first two PCR rounds, each of which was run for approximately 11 cycles. Sample barcodes and Illumina adapters were added in a final 25-cycle PCR with Deep VentR polymerase. Before sequencing, amplicons between 200 and 500 bp were purified from gel using a QIAquick gel extraction kit. An Illumina HiSeq 2500 was used to sequence the TCRbeta amplicons, generating 250-bp paired-end reads. As for the original processing: To recover full CDR3 sequences, reads were quality-trimmed using Trimmomatic v0.33 and paired reads were then merged using FLASH v1.2.11. V, D and J germline segments were assigned to the rearranged TCRbeta sequences using MiGEC v1.2.1b. Clonotype statistics and Shannon-Wiener diversity indices were calculated with VDJtools v1.0.0. To cut down on sampling bias, every analysis after diversity analysis relied on just the 250 most abundant clonotypes from each sample. TCRdb reworked the public reads: Q25 trimming with fastp, MiXCR clone assembly, productive beta chains retained. Entries that share a CDR3 protein sequence are merged under the most common genes and DNA. The V and J calls shown here were made by TCRdb, not taken from the authors' results. The sample profile shows 100,000 to 150,000 distinct CDR3 sequences; 55% to 75% of them were found once. The top ten hold 8.4% of the sample.

The V gene is TRBV7-9 and the J gene is TRBJ1-3; the D gene is perhaps TRBD1, on 5 matching bases. The TCR sequence derives from a woman in her fifties or sixties with primary liver carcinoma and hepatitis B virus infection. The material sequenced was liver tumor tissue from sampling region 3. Reading the label with the study, this specimen's cell subset or site is: tumor region T3, left-lateral pole. The CDR3 in this case is CASLNRQGGNTIYF. The DNA sequence follows: TGTGCCAGCCTCAATCGGCAGGGAGGAAACACCATATATTTT. Reference TRBV7-9 and TRBJ1-3 proteins supply the regions before and after the CDR3; the full variable domain is: DTGVSQNPRHKITKRGQNVTFRCDPISEHNRLYWYRQTLGQGPEFLTYFQNEAQLEKSRLLSDRFSAERPKGSFSTLEIQRTEQGDSAMYLCASLNRQGGNTIYFGEGSWLTVV.